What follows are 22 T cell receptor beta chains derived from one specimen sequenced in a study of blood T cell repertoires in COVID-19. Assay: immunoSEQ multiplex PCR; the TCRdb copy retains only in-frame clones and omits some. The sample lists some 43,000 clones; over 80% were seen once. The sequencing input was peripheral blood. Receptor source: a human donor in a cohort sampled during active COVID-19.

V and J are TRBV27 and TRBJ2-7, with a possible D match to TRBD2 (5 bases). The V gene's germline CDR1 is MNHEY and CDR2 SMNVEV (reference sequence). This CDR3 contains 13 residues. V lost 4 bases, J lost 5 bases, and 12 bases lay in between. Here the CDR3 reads CASSYRWGDEQYF. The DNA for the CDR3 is TGTGCCAGCAGTTACCGGTGGGGAGACGAGCAGTACTTC.

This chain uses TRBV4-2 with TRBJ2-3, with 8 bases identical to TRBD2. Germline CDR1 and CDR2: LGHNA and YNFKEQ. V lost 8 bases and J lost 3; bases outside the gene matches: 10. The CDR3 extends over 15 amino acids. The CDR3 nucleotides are TGTGCCAGCTGCAACTCAGCGGGAGTGACAGATACGCAGTATTTT. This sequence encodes CASCNSAGVTDTQYF.

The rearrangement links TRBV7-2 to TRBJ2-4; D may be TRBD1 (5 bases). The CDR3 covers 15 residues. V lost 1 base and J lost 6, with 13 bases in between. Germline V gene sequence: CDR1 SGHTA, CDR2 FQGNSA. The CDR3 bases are TGTGCCAGCAGCTTAGTTACTACAGGTGGAAACATTCAGTACTTC. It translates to CASSLVTTGGNIQYF.

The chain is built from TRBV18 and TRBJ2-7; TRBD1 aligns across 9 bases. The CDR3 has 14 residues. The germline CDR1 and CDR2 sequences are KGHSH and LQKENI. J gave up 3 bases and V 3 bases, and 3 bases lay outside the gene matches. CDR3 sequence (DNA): TGTGCCAGCTCACCGACGACAGGGGGCTACGAGCAGTACTTC. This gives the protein CASSPTTGGYEQYF.

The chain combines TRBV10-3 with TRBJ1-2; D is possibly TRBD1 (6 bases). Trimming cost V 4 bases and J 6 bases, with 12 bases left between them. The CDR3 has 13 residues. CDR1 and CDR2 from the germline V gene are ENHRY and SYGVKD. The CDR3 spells CAISVGGIHGYTF. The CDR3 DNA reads TGTGCCATCAGTGTAGGGGGAATCCATGGCTACACCTTC.

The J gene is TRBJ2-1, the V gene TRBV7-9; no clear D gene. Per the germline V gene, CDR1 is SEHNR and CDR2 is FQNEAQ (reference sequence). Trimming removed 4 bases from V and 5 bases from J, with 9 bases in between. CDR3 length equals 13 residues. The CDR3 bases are TGTGCCAGCAGCTCGAGGCATAACAATGAGCAGTTCTTC. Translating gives CASSSRHNNEQFF.

CDR3 sequence: CASTVGLAGVEQYF. The CDR3 DNA follows: TGTGCCAGCACGGTCGGACTAGCGGGAGTCGAGCAGTACTTC. The chain employs TRBV2 and TRBJ2-7, with 13 bases matching TRBD2. V trimming: 7 bases; J trimming: 6 bases; junction bases outside the gene matches: 6. The CDR3 runs 14 residues. CDR1 SNHLY and CDR2 FYNNEI come from the germline V gene.

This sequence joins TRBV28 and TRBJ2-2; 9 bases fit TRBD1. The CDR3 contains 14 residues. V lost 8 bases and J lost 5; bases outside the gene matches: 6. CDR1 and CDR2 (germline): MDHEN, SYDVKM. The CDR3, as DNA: TGTGCCAGCTTGGGACAGGGTTCGACCGGGGAGCTGTTTTTT. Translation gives CASLGQGSTGELFF. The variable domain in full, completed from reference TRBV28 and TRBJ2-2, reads DVKVTQSSRYLVKRTGEKVFLECVQDMDHENMFWYRQDPGLGLRLIYFSYDVKMKEKGDIPEGYSVSREKKERFSLILESASTNQTSMYLCASLGQGSTGELFFGEGSRLTVL.

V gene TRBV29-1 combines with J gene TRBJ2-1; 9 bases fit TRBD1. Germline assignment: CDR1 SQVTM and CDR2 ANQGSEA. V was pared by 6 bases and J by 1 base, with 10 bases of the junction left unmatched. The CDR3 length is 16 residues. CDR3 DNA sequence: TGCAGCGTAGAACAACAGGGGGCGAGGTCCTACAATGAGCAGTTCTTC. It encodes CSVEQQGARSYNEQFF.

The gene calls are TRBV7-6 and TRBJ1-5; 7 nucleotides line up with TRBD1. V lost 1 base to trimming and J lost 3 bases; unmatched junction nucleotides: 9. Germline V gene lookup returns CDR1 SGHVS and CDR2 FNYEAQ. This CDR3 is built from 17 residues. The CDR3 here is CASSLEAGQSHNQPQHF. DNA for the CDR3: TGTGCCAGCAGCTTAGAGGCGGGACAGTCCCACAATCAGCCCCAGCATTTT.

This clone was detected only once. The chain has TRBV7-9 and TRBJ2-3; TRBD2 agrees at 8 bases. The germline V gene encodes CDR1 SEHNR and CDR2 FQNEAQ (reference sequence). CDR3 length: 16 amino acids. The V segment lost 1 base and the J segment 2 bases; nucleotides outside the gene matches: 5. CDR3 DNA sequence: TGTGCCAGCAGCTTAGGGCTAGCGGGTGCCACAGATACGCAGTATTTT. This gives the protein CASSLGLAGATDTQYF.

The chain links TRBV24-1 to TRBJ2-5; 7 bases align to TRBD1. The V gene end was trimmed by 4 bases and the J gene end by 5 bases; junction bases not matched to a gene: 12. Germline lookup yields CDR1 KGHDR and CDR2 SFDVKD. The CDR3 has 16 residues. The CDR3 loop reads CATSDQNRGASETQYF. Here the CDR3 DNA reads TGTGCCACCAGTGACCAGAACAGGGGTGCGTCGGAGACCCAGTACTTC.

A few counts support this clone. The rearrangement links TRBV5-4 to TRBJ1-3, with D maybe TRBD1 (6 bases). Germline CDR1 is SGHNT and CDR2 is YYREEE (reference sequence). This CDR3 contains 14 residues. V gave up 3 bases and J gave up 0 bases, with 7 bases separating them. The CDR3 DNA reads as TGTGCCAGCAGCTCACAGGGCTCTGGAAACACCATATATTTT. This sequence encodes CASSSQGSGNTIYF.

The CDR3: CATGDLGTGPLHF. DNA of the CDR3: TGTGCCACGGGGGACCTCGGGACAGGGCCCCTCCACTTT. The chain links TRBV30 to TRBJ1-6; the match to TRBD1 covers 9 bases. This CDR3 has 13 residues. Losses at the gene ends were 8 bases for V and 13 bases for J; bases not matched to a gene: 12. CDR1 GTSNPN and CDR2 SVGIG come from the germline V gene (reference sequence).

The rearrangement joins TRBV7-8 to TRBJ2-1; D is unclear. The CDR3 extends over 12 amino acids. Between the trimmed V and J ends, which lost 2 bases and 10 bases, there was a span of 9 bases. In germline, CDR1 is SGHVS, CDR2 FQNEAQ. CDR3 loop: CASSLLSVEQFF. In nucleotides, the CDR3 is TGTGCCAGCAGCTTACTATCCGTAGAGCAGTTCTTC.

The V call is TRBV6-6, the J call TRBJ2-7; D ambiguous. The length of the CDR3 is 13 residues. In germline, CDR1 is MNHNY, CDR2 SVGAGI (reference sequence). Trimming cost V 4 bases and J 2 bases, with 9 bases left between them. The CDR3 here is CASSLPGPYEQYF. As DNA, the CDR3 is TGTGCCAGCAGTTTGCCGGGTCCCTACGAGCAGTACTTC.

CDR3 protein: CASSLQGRETQYF. In nucleotides, the CDR3 is TGTGCCAGCAGCTTGCAGGGTAGGGAGACCCAGTACTTC. The V call is TRBV5-4, the J call TRBJ2-5; tentatively, D is TRBD1 (5 bases). This CDR3 comprises 13 residues. Looked up from germline, CDR1 is SGHNT and CDR2 is YYREEE (reference sequence). The V gene lost 1 base and the J gene lost 5 bases, with 9 bases spanning the gap.

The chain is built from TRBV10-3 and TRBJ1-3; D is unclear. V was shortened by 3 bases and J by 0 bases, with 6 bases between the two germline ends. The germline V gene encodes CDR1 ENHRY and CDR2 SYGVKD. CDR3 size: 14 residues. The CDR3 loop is CAISEQSSGNTIYF. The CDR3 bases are TGTGCCATCAGTGAACAGAGCTCTGGAAACACCATATATTTT.

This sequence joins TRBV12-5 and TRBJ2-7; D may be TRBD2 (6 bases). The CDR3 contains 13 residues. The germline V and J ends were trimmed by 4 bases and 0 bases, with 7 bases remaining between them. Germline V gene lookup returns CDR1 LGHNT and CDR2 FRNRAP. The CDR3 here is CASGYGSSYEQYF. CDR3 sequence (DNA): TGTGCTAGTGGTTACGGGAGCTCCTACGAGCAGTACTTC.

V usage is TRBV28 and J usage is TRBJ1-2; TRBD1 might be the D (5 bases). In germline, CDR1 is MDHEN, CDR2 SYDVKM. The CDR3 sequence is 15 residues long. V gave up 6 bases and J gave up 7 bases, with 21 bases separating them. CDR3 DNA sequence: TGTGCCAGCAGCCCTCTTTTCCAGGGCCGTTCTGGCTACACCTTC. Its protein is CASSPLFQGRSGYTF.

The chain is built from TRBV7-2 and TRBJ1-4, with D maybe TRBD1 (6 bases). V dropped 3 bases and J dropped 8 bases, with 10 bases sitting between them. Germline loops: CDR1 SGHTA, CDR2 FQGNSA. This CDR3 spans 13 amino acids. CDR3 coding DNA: TGTGCCAGCAGCTTTTTTACAGGGGAAAAACTGTTTTTT. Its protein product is CASSFFTGEKLFF. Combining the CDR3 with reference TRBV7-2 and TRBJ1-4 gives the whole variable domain GAGVSQSPSNKVTEKGKDVELRCDPISGHTALYWYRQSLGQGLEFLIYFQGNSAPDKSGLPSDRFSAERTGGSVSTLTIQRTQQEDSAVYLCASSFFTGEKLFFGSGTQLSVL.

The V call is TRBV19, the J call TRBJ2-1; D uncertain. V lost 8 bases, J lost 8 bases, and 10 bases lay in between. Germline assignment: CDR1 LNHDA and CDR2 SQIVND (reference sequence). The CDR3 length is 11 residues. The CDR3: CASATLHEQFF. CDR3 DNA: TGTGCCAGTGCTACTTTACATGAGCAGTTCTTC.